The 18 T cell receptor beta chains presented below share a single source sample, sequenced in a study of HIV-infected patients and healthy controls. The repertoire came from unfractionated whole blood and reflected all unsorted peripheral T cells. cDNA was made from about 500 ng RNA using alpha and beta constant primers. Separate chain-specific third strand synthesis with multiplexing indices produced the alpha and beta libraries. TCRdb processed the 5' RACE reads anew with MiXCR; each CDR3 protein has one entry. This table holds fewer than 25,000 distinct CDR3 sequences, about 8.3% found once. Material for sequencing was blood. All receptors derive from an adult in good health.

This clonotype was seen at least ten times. DNA for the CDR3: TGTGCCAGCAGCTTAACGGGACTAGCGGGAGGGTCCCCCGGAGATACGCAGTATTTT. It specifies CASSLTGLAGGSPGDTQYF. J is TRBJ2-3 and V is TRBV27, with TRBD2 identical over 16 bases. V was pared by 6 bases and J by 5 bases, with 14 bases of the junction left unmatched. Germline CDR1 MNHEY, CDR2 SMNVEV (reference sequence). This CDR3 contains 19 residues.

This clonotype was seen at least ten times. CDR3 loop: CASSFSQGYLSGYTF. DNA of the CDR3: TGTGCCAGCAGTTTCTCGCAGGGGTACCTCTCCGGCTACACCTTC. The chain links TRBV28 to TRBJ1-2; D might be TRBD1 (6 bases). Trimming took 3 bases from V and 8 from J, leaving 19 bases between them. Germline CDR1 and CDR2: MDHEN and SYDVKM. This CDR3 spans 15 amino acids.

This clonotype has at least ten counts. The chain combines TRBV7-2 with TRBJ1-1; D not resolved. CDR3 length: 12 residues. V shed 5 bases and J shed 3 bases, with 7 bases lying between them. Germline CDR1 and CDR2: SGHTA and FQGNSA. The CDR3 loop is CASSPDYTEAFF. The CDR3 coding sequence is TGTGCCAGCAGCCCCGATTACACTGAAGCTTTCTTT.

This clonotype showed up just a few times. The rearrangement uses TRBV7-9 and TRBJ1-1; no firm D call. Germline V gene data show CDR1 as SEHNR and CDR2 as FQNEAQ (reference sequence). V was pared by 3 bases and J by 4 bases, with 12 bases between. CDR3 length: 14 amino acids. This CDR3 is CASSLTTSSTEAFF. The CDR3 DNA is TGTGCCAGCAGCTTGACTACTTCGAGCACTGAAGCTTTCTTT.

As DNA, the CDR3 is TGTGCCAGCAGTTTTGGTACCCATGTCCTCACCGGGGAGCTGTTTTTT. Its translation: CASSFGTHVLTGELFF. This chain connects TRBV28 to TRBJ2-2; D is unresolved. Trimming stripped 3 bases from V and 4 bases from J, with 15 bases between. The CDR3 runs 16 residues. Germline CDR1 MDHEN, CDR2 SYDVKM.

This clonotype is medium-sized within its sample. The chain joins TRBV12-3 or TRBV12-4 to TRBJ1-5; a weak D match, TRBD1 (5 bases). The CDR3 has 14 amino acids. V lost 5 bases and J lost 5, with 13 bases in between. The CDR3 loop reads CASSAPGPYQPQHF. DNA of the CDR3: TGTGCCAGCAGTGCTCCGGGACCCTATCAGCCCCAGCATTTT.

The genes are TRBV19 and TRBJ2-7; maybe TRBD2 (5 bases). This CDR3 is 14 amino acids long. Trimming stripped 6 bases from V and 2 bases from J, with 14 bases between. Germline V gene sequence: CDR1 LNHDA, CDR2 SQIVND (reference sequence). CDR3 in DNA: TGTGCCAGTAGCCCCTCCCCCGGGGCCTACGAGCAGTACTTC. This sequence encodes CASSPSPGAYEQYF.

The CDR3: CASSKWLVPDTQYF. The CDR3 DNA sequence: TGTGCCAGCAGCAAATGGCTAGTCCCAGATACGCAGTATTTT. The chain recombines TRBV5-4 with TRBJ2-3, with D uncertain. Per germline, CDR1 SGHNT and CDR2 YYREEE (reference sequence). Trimming left V 4 bases short and J 4 bases short, with 13 bases between. The CDR3 sequence is 14 residues long. Full variable domain (rest looked up from reference TRBV5-4 and TRBJ2-3): ETGVTQSPTHLIKTRGQQVTLRCSSQSGHNTVSWYQQALGQGPQFIFQYYREEENGRGNFPPRFSGLQFPNYSSELNVNALELDDSALYLCASSKWLVPDTQYFGPGTRLTVL.

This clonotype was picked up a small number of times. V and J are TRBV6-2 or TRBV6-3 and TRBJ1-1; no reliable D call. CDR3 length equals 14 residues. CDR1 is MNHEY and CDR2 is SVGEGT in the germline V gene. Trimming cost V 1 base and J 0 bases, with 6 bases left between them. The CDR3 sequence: CASSYLALNTEAFF. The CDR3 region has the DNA TGTGCCAGCAGTTACTTGGCGTTGAACACTGAAGCTTTCTTT.

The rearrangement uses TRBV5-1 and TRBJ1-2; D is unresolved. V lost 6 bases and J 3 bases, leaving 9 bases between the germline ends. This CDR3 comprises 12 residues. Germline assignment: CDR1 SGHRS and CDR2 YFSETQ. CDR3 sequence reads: CASTQSDYGYTF. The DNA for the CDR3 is TGCGCCAGCACTCAAAGCGACTATGGCTACACCTTC.

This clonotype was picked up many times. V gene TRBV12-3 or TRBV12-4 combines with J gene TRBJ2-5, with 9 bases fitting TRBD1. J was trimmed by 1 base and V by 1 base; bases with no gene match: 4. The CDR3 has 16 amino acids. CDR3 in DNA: TGTGCCAGCAGTTTAGGGGACAGGGCTCTCCAAGAGACCCAGTACTTC. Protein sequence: CASSLGDRALQETQYF.

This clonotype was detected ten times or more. The CDR3 is CAISGSLAGGGGRQYF. In DNA, the CDR3 is TGTGCCATCAGTGGATCCTTAGCGGGAGGCGGAGGGCGGCAGTACTTC. The chain couples TRBV10-3 to TRBJ2-7; TRBD2 matches at 10 bases. The CDR3 spans 16 residues. The V segment lost 4 bases and the J segment 9 bases; nucleotides outside the gene matches: 15. The V gene's germline CDR1 is ENHRY and CDR2 SYGVKD.

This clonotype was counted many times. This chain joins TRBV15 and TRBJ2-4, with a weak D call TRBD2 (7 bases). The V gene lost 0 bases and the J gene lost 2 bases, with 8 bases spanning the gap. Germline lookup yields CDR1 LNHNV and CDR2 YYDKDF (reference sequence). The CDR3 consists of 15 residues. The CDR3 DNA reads TGTGCCACCAGCAGAGACGGGGGGCCCAAAAACATTCAGTACTTC. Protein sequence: CATSRDGGPKNIQYF.

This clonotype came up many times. CDR3 sequence reads: CASSPGPRYEQYF. The CDR3 nucleotides are TGTGCCAGCAGTCCGGGCCCCCGGTACGAGCAGTACTTC. This chain joins TRBV12-3 or TRBV12-4 and TRBJ2-7; D gene unclear. The CDR3 extends over 13 amino acids. Trimming took off 5 bases at V and 4 bases at J, with 12 bases between the two ends.

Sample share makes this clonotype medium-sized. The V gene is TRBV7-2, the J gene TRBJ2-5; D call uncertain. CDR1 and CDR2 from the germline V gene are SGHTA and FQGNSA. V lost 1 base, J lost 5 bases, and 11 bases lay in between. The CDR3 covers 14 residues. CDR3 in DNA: TGTGCCAGCAGCTTAGGTGGCTACGGGGAGACCCAGTACTTC. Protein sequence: CASSLGGYGETQYF.

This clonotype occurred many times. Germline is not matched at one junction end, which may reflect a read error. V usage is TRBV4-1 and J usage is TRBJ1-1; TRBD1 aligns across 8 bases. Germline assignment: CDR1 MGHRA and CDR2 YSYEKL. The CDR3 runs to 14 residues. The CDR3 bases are TGCGCCAGCAGCCAAGATCGGACAGGGTCGAGAAGGAACTTT. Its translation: CASSQDRTGSRRNF.

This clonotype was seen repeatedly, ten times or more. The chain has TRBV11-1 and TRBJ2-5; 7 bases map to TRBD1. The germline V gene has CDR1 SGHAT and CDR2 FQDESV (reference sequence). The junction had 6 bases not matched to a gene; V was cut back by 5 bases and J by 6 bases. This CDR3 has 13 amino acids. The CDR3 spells CASSPGQSQTQYF. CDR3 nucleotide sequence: TGTGCCAGCAGCCCGGGACAGTCCCAGACCCAGTACTTC.

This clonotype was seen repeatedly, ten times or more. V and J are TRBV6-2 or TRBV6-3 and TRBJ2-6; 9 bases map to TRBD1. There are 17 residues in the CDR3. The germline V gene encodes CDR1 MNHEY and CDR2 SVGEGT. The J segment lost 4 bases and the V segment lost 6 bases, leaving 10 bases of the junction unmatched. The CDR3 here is CASRGTGLSAGANVLTF. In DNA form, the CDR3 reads TGTGCCAGCAGGGGGACAGGGCTGTCTGCAGGGGCCAACGTCCTGACTTTC.